The 10 T cell receptor beta chains reported below all come from one sample, sequenced in a study of spatial heterogeneity in lung cancer. MiXCR was run by TCRdb on the 5' RACE reads, yielding one entry per CDR3 protein. The table lists approximately 100,000 distinct CDR3 sequences, roughly 21% of them singletons. Documented time point: blood at routine non-recurrence follow-up after resection. This specimen was PBMCs, taken at follow-up. All receptors come from a male donor with early-stage non-small cell lung cancer.

The rearrangement joins TRBV6-2 or TRBV6-3 to TRBJ2-7; D assignment may be TRBD1 or TRBD2 (5 bases each). The germline CDR1 and CDR2 sequences are MNHEY and SVGEGT. This CDR3 is built from 17 residues. Trimming took off 2 bases at V and 0 bases at J, with 17 bases between the two ends. CDR3 DNA: TGTGCCAGCAGTTACCTCAACTGGGACGGAAGCTCCTACGAGCAGTACTTC. Protein sequence: CASSYLNWDGSSYEQYF.

This clonotype was counted a few times. The chain employs TRBV4-3 and TRBJ2-5; D uncertain. This CDR3 contains 14 residues. V gave up 0 bases and J gave up 4 bases, with 9 bases separating them. Germline values: CDR1 LGHNA, CDR2 YSLEER. The chain's CDR3 is CASSQDTGAETQYF. Written as DNA, the CDR3 is TGCGCCAGCAGCCAAGACACGGGCGCAGAGACCCAGTACTTC.

Only a few counts were recorded for this clonotype. V gene TRBV2 combines with J gene TRBJ2-7; the D gene could be TRBD1 or TRBD2 (5 bases each). Trimming pared 2 bases from V and 0 bases from J, leaving 11 bases between. Germline assignment: CDR1 SNHLY and CDR2 FYNNEI. This CDR3 contains 15 residues. The CDR3 bases are TGTGCCAGCAGTGAATCCCGGGGCAGCTCCTACGAGCAGTACTTC. It yields the protein CASSESRGSSYEQYF.

This rearrangement joins TRBV14 to TRBJ1-3; D remains ambiguous. This CDR3 spans 13 amino acids. Germline V gives CDR1 SGHDN, CDR2 FVKESK. The V and J ends lost 7 bases and 1 base respectively, with 8 bases between them. Here the CDR3 reads CASKFQSGNTIYF. As DNA, the CDR3 is TGTGCCAGCAAATTCCAATCTGGAAACACCATATATTTT.

There are a few counts of this clonotype. V is TRBV4-1 and J is TRBJ1-4; 8 nucleotides match TRBD1. V lost 0 bases and J lost 7; bases outside the gene matches: 4. The CDR3 runs 15 residues. Germline V CDR1 and CDR2: MGHRA, YSYEKL. CDR3 amino acids: CASSQDGQGAEKLFF. The CDR3 region has the DNA TGCGCCAGCAGCCAAGATGGGCAGGGGGCTGAAAAACTGTTTTTT.

The chain carries TRBV7-2 and TRBJ1-5; no definite D call. The germline V and J ends were trimmed by 1 base and 0 bases, with 10 bases remaining between them. Germline loops: CDR1 SGHTA, CDR2 FQGNSA. The CDR3 is 16 amino acids. The CDR3 spells CASSLGWVDSNQPQHF. In DNA form, the CDR3 reads TGTGCCAGCAGCTTAGGTTGGGTTGATAGCAATCAGCCCCAGCATTTT.

The chain recombines TRBV11-2 with TRBJ1-2; D is undetermined. V gave up 3 bases and J gave up 8 bases, with 4 bases separating them. Germline lookup yields CDR1 SGHAT and CDR2 FQNNGV. CDR3 length: 10 amino acids. The CDR3 nucleotides read TGTGCCAGCAGCTTTATAGGCTACACCTTC. Translated, it gives CASSFIGYTF.

The chain has TRBV27 and TRBJ1-1; D is unresolved. The CDR3 spans 17 residues. Per germline, CDR1 MNHEY and CDR2 SMNVEV (reference sequence). V was shortened by 3 bases and J by 4 bases, with 21 bases between the two germline ends. The CDR3 loop is CASSFPQFLARSTEAFF. The CDR3 nucleotides read TGTGCCAGCAGTTTTCCCCAGTTCCTAGCCCGGTCCACTGAAGCTTTCTTT.

This clonotype turned up a few times. This chain links TRBV20-1 with TRBJ1-1, with D perhaps matching TRBD1 (5 bases). Per the germline V gene, CDR1 is DFQATT and CDR2 is SNEGSKA (reference sequence). This CDR3 has 15 amino acids. The V end was cut by 0 bases, the J end by 1 base, with 12 bases between. CDR3: CSARDHRRPNTEAFF. CDR3 sequence (DNA): TGCAGTGCTAGAGACCACAGGCGGCCGAACACTGAAGCTTTCTTT.

This clonotype was found a few times. The genes are TRBV27 and TRBJ2-5, with 9 bases lining up with TRBD2. CDR1 and CDR2 from the germline V gene are MNHEY and SMNVEV (reference sequence). Trimming at V came to 6 bases and at J to 2 bases, leaving 10 bases not matched to a gene. CDR3 length: 16 amino acids. The CDR3 DNA is TGTGCCAGCAGCCCCGCGGGAGGGAGGGGGCAAGAGACCCAGTACTTC. Residues: CASSPAGGRGQETQYF.